This T cell receptor beta chain is drawn from a study of CD8 T cells in ankylosing spondylitis. Study-wide points: Enrichment of disease-linked clones was reportedly significant in matched ankylosing spondylitis synovial fluid. Earlier authors reported some of these motif variants in reactive arthritis synovial fluid and blood. A TCR beta motif of seven or eight highly homologous variants appeared characteristic of ankylosing spondylitis blood. Clones that were linked to disease were CD8+ and were relatively rare in peripheral blood.

This clonotype was seen only a few times. Its antigen is as yet unknown. Preparation of TCR beta libraries was done by quantitative 5'-RACE with molecular barcodes. TCRdb analysed the 5' RACE reads with MiXCR anew, one entry per CDR3 protein. The sample carries roughly 440,000 distinct CDR3 sequences, over 15% recorded once. The CDR3 extends over 16 amino acids. Germline CDR1 reads SQVTM; CDR2 reads ANQGSEA. Trimming left V 5 bases short and J 4 bases short, with 21 bases between. Sequencing input: blood, either unsorted or a sorted T cell fraction (not recorded which). The clonotype comes from a male donor with ankylosing spondylitis. The genes are TRBV29-1 and TRBJ2-1, with TRBD1 as a possible D gene (7 bases). The CDR3 coding sequence is TGCAGCGTTATACAGGGGTTAGCGGAGGCATACAATGAGCAGTTCTTC. This codes for CSVIQGLAEAYNEQFF.